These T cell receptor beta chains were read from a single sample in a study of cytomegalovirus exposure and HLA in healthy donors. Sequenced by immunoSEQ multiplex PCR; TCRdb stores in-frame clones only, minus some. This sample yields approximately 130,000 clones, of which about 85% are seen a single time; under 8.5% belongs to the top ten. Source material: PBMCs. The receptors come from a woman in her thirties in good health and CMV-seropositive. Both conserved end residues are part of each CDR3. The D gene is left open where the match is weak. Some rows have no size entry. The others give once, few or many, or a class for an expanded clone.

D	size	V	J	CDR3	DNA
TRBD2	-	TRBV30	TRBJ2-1	CAWSVVAGGPNEQFF	TGTGCCTGGAGTGTGGTAGCGGGGGGGCCAAATGAGCAGTTCTTC
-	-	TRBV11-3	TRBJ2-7	CASSYPGSYEQYF	TGTGCCAGCAGCTACCCAGGGTCCTACGAGCAGTACTTC
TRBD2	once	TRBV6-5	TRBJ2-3	CASSSWEREGADTQYF	TGTGCCAGCAGTTCCTGGGAGCGGGAGGGGGCAGATACGCAGTATTTT
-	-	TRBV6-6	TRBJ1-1	CASSTVRVGEAFF	TGTGCCAGCAGCACCGTCCGCGTCGGTGAAGCTTTCTTT
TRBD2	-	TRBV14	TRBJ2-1	CASSPLAGEEQFF	TGTGCCAGCAGCCCTTTAGCGGGAGAGGAGCAGTTCTTC
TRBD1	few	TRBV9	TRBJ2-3	CASSLQGALDTQYF	TGTGCCAGCAGCTTGCAGGGGGCCTTAGATACGCAGTATTTT
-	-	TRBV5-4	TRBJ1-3	CASSLHGGSSGNTIYF	TGTGCCAGCAGCCTCCACGGGGGTTCCTCTGGAAACACCATATATTTT
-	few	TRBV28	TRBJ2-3	CATLQGSADTQYF	TGTGCCACCCTACAGGGTTCAGCAGATACGCAGTATTTT
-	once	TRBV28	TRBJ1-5	CASSFAGNTLQPQHF	TGTGCCAGCAGTTTCGCAGGGAATACCTTGCAGCCCCAGCATTTT
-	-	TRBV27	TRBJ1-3	CASSPGLSSGNTIYF	TGTGCCAGCAGTCCCGGACTGAGCTCTGGAAACACCATATATTTT
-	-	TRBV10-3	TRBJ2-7	CAISGQAGPYEQYF	TGTGCCATCAGTGGACAGGCAGGACCCTACGAGCAGTACTTC
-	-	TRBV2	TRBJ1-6	CASSGSFNSPLHF	TGTGCCAGCAGTGGGAGCTTTAATTCACCCCTCCACTTT
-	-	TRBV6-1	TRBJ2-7	CAAAGAGEQYF	TGTGCCGCGGCAGGGGCGGGCGAGCAGTACTTC
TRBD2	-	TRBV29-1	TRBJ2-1	CSVEGGVSNPGIRDRNNEQFF	TGCAGCGTTGAGGGAGGGGTATCTAATCCTGGGATACGGGACCGAAACAATGAGCAGTTCTTC
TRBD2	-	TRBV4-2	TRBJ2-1	CASSQLAGTYNEQFF	TGTGCCAGCAGCCAACTAGCGGGGACCTACAATGAGCAGTTCTTC
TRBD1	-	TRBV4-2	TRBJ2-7	CASSQAWTGGTYEQYF	TGTGCCAGCAGCCAAGCTTGGACAGGGGGAACCTACGAGCAGTACTTC
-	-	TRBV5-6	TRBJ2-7	CASSPDRYEQYF	TGTGCCAGCAGCCCCGACAGGTACGAGCAGTACTTC
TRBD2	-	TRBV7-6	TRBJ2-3	CASSLGTSGGFTDTQYF	TGTGCCAGCAGCTTAGGCACTAGCGGGGGTTTCACAGATACGCAGTATTTT
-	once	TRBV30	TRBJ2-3	CAWRLWTVFGTDTQYF	TGTGCCTGGAGGTTATGGACAGTTTTTGGCACAGATACGCAGTATTTT
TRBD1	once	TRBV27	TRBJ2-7	CASSPSTGISYEQYF	TGTGCCAGCAGTCCCTCGACAGGGATCTCCTACGAGCAGTACTTC
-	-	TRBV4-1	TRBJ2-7	CASSPVLHLYEQYF	TGCGCCAGCAGCCCCGTACTCCACCTCTACGAGCAGTACTTC
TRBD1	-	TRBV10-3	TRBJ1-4	CAISDGAGGKRVNEKLFF	TGTGCCATCAGTGATGGGGCAGGGGGAAAAAGGGTGAATGAAAAACTGTTTTTT
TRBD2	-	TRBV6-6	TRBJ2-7	CASSPSGASYEQYF	TGTGCCAGCAGTCCTAGCGGGGCCTCCTACGAGCAGTACTTC
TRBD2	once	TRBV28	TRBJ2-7	CASSGLTYEQYF	TGTGCCAGCTCGGGACTAACCTACGAGCAGTACTTC
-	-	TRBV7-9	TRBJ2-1	CASSLGESSYNEQFF	TGTGCCAGCAGCTTAGGAGAAAGCTCCTACAATGAGCAGTTCTTC
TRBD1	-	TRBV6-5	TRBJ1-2	CASSYSPQGPDYGYTF	TGTGCCAGCAGTTACTCCCCACAGGGGCCGGACTATGGCTACACCTTC
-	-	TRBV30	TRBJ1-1	CAWGTGTEAFF	TGTGCCTGGGGGACCGGGACAGAAGCTTTCTTT
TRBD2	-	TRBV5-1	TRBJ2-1	CASSRRRVAGDNEQFF	TGCGCCAGCAGCCGCCGCCGGGTAGCGGGGGACAATGAGCAGTTCTTC
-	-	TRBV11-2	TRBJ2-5	CASSLTQETQYF	TGTGCCAGCAGCCTCACACAAGAGACCCAGTACTTC
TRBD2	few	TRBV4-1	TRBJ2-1	CASSQKMLGLADTYNEQFF	TGCGCCAGCAGCCAAAAGATGCTGGGACTAGCGGACACCTACAATGAGCAGTTCTTC
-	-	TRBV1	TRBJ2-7	CTSSPSRDRGKEQYF	TGCACCAGCAGCCCCTCCCGGGACAGGGGTAAGGAGCAGTACTTC
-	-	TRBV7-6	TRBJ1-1	CASSLTGEVTEAFF	TGTGCCAGCAGCTTGACCGGGGAAGTCACTGAAGCTTTCTTT
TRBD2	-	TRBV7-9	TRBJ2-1	CASSFPGLANNEQFF	TGTGCCAGCAGTTTTCCGGGACTAGCGAACAATGAGCAGTTCTTC
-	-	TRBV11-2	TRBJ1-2	CASSLDPGVGSGYTF	TGTGCCAGCAGCTTAGATCCAGGGGTGGGCTCTGGCTACACCTTC
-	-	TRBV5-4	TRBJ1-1	CASSLIQGTGTEAFF	TGTGCCAGCAGCTTGATTCAGGGGACGGGCACTGAAGCTTTCTTT
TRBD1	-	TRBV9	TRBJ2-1	CASSPRTGTNEQFF	TGTGCCAGCAGCCCGCGGACAGGGACTAATGAGCAGTTCTTC
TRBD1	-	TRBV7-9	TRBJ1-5	CSSSPTGGDQPQHF	TGTTCCAGCAGCCCGACAGGGGGGGATCAGCCCCAGCATTTT
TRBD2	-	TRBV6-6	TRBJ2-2	CAGGRENTGELFF	TGTGCCGGCGGGAGGGAGAACACCGGGGAGCTGTTTTTT
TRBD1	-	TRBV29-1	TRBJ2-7	CSVGPGQGTYEQYF	TGCAGCGTAGGTCCGGGACAGGGAACCTACGAGCAGTACTTC
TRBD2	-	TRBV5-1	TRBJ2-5	CASSSVSGSGGETQYF	TGCGCCAGCAGCTCCGTTAGCGGGTCTGGAGGGGAGACCCAGTACTTC
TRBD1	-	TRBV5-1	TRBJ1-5	CASSLTGGDQLQHF	TGCGCCAGCAGCTTAACAGGGGGAGACCAGCTCCAGCATTTT
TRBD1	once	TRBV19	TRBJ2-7	CASSHQGAEYEQYF	TGTGCCAGTAGCCACCAGGGGGCTGAATACGAGCAGTACTTC
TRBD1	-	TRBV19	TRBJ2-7	CASGDRGNEQYF	TGTGCCAGTGGGGACAGGGGGAACGAGCAGTACTTC
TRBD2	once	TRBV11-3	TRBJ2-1	CASSLKLAGERGSYNEQFF	TGTGCCAGCAGCTTAAAGTTAGCGGGAGAACGGGGGAGTTACAATGAGCAGTTCTTC
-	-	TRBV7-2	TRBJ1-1	CASSPVGGAGTEAFF	TGTGCCAGCAGCCCGGTGGGGGGGGCTGGCACTGAAGCTTTCTTT
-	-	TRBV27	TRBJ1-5	CASSLHRANQPQHF	TGTGCCAGCAGTTTACACAGGGCCAATCAGCCCCAGCATTTT
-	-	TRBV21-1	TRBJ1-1	CASSKGPVNTEAFF	TGTGCCAGCAGCAAAGGGCCAGTTAACACTGAAGCTTTCTTT
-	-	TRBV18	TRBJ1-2	CASSPLEGAKGYTF	TGTGCCAGCTCACCGTTGGAAGGGGCGAAAGGCTACACCTTC
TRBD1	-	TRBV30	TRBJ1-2	CAQPGQGEPNYGYTF	TGTGCGCAACCGGGACAGGGGGAACCTAACTATGGCTACACCTTC
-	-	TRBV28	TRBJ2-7	CASSPFPGTGDSYEQYF	TGTGCCAGCAGTCCTTTTCCCGGGACGGGGGATTCCTACGAGCAGTACTTC
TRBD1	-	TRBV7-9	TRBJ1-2	CASSLEGQGHGYTF	TGTGCCAGCAGCTTAGAGGGACAGGGCCATGGCTACACCTTC
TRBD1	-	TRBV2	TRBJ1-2	CASSPGQGGYGYTF	TGTGCCAGCAGTCCGGGACAGGGGGGGTATGGCTACACCTTC
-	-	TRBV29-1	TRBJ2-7	CSVDEGLEQYF	TGCAGCGTTGACGAGGGCCTCGAGCAGTACTTC
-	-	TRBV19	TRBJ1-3	CATRVVSGNTIYF	TGTGCCACCCGGGTGGTGTCTGGAAACACCATATATTTT
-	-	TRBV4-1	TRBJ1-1	CASSQDVQGTEAFF	TGCGCCAGCAGCCAAGATGTCCAGGGCACTGAAGCTTTCTTT
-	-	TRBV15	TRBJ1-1	CATSRAGVENTEAFF	TGTGCCACCAGCAGAGCCGGGGTTGAGAACACTGAAGCTTTCTTT
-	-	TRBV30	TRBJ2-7	CAWSRVGYEQYF	TGTGCCTGGAGCAGGGTAGGGTACGAGCAGTACTTC
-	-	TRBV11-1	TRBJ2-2	CASSLSNTGELFF	TGTGCCAGCAGCTTATCTAACACCGGGGAGCTGTTTTTT